These 22 T cell receptor beta chains originate from one sample sequenced in a study of brain T cells in children with intractable seizures. The data were produced by immunoSEQ multiplex PCR, yet TCRdb's version contains in-frame clones alone and is incomplete. The table records 35,000 to 50,000 clones, about 93% of them present only once. Sequenced here: peripheral blood, sampled at surgery. The receptors were sampled from a girl between 2 and 10 years old with tuberous sclerosis and intractable seizures.

This clone was seen a few times. The genes are TRBV19 and TRBJ1-5, with TRBD1 matching 7 bases. The germline CDR1 and CDR2 sequences are LNHDA and SQIVND (reference sequence). This CDR3 region has 14 residues. Germline trimming cut 7 bases from V and 4 bases from J; bases unmatched to any gene: 7. In nucleotides, the CDR3 is TGTGCCAGTACCCTAGACAGGGTGAATCAGCCCCAGCATTTT. This sequence encodes CASTLDRVNQPQHF.

In this sample, this clone turned up a few times. The chain links TRBV9 to TRBJ2-6; D is uncertain. The CDR3 extends over 15 amino acids. Per germline, CDR1 SGDLS and CDR2 YYNGEE. The ends were cut back, 0 bases at V and 1 base at J, with 5 bases in the middle. CDR3 bases: TGTGCCAGCAGCGTAGATACTTCTGGGGCCAACGTCCTGACTTTC. Amino acids: CASSVDTSGANVLTF.

The rearrangement joins TRBV7-8 to TRBJ2-2; 9 bases match TRBD1. The V segment lost 5 bases and the J segment 6 bases; nucleotides outside the gene matches: 1. This CDR3 has 13 amino acids. Germline V gene data show CDR1 as SGHVS and CDR2 as FQNEAQ. The CDR3 here is CASSGDRAGELFF. For the CDR3, the DNA is TGTGCCAGCAGCGGGGACAGGGCCGGGGAGCTGTTTTTT.

The chain couples TRBV5-6 to TRBJ2-3, with D perhaps matching TRBD2 (7 bases). The V end lost 1 base, the J end lost 3 bases, and 18 bases lay between the germline ends. Germline V CDR1 and CDR2: SGHDT, YYEEEE. The CDR3 sequence is 17 residues long. The CDR3 is CASSLKTGGQVTDTQYF. CDR3 DNA sequence: TGTGCCAGCAGCTTGAAGACGGGGGGCCAGGTAACAGATACGCAGTATTTT.

The chain recombines TRBV18 with TRBJ2-6, with D hard to call. Trimming stripped 3 bases from V and 0 bases from J, with 9 bases between. From germline, CDR1 is KGHSH and CDR2 LQKENI. The CDR3 runs to 16 residues. The CDR3 reads CASSPPGISGANVLTF. The CDR3 coding sequence is TGTGCCAGCTCACCCCCTGGCATCTCTGGGGCCAACGTCCTGACTTTC. Complete variable domain (other parts from reference TRBV18 and TRBJ2-6): NAGVMQNPRHLVRRRGQEARLRCSPMKGHSHVYWYRQLPEEGLKFMVYLQKENIIDESGMPKERFSAEFPKEGPSILRIQQVVRGDSAAYFCASSPPGISGANVLTFGAGSRLTVL.

V and J are TRBV27 and TRBJ1-1; no reliable D call. Germline CDR1 reads MNHEY; CDR2 reads SMNVEV (reference sequence). V lost 4 bases and J 4 bases, leaving 10 bases between the germline ends. This CDR3 comprises 13 residues. This chain's CDR3 is CASSYVRGTEAFF. As DNA, the CDR3 is TGTGCCAGCAGTTACGTCCGGGGCACTGAAGCTTTCTTT.

This chain uses TRBV19 with TRBJ2-2; the match to TRBD2 covers 12 bases. The J segment lost 10 bases and the V segment lost 4 bases, leaving 10 bases of the junction unmatched. The germline V gene has CDR1 LNHDA and CDR2 SQIVND (reference sequence). CDR3 length: 16 residues. DNA of the CDR3: TGTGCCAGTAGTAGAACTTCTAGCGGGGGGGCCTTGGAGCTGTTTTTT. Translation gives CASSRTSSGGALELFF.

J is TRBJ2-1 and V is TRBV18; D unresolved. The V end lost 5 bases, the J end lost 1 base, and 9 bases lay between the germline ends. Germline V lookup: CDR1 KGHSH, CDR2 LQKENI. CDR3 size: 14 residues. The CDR3 sequence: CASSGERSYNEQFF. The CDR3, as DNA: TGTGCCAGCTCAGGCGAAAGGTCCTACAATGAGCAGTTCTTC.

The count of this clone is one. The V gene is TRBV6-6, the J gene TRBJ1-5; unclear D gene. There are 12 residues in the CDR3. Germline lookup yields CDR1 MNHNY and CDR2 SVGAGI (reference sequence). Trimming left V 2 bases short and J 6 bases short, with 5 bases between. In nucleotides, the CDR3 is TGTGCCAGCAGTTACATAGCTCAGCCCCAGCATTTT. This codes for CASSYIAQPQHF.

V and J are TRBV18 and TRBJ2-2, with TRBD2 as a possible D gene (5 bases). The CDR3 is made up of 13 amino acids. Between the trimmed V and J ends, which lost 6 bases and 4 bases, there was a span of 9 bases. Germline CDR1 is KGHSH and CDR2 is LQKENI. The CDR3 loop reads CASSLGSTGELFF. The CDR3 bases are TGTGCCAGCTCCCTGGGGAGCACCGGGGAGCTGTTTTTT.

The gene calls are TRBV6-5 and TRBJ1-5; D gene ambiguous. The CDR3 totals 11 residues. Trimming took off 5 bases at V and 8 bases at J, with 7 bases between the two ends. Germline V gene lookup returns CDR1 MNHEY and CDR2 SVGAGI. The CDR3 sequence: CASSTPEPQHF. The CDR3, as DNA: TGTGCCAGCAGTACGCCGGAGCCCCAGCATTTT.

V usage is TRBV27 and J usage is TRBJ1-6; no definite D call. CDR3 length equals 15 residues. CDR1 is MNHEY and CDR2 is SMNVEV in the germline V gene (reference sequence). V was pared by 7 bases and J by 4 bases, with 14 bases between. CDR3 in amino acids: CASTLAGRYNSPLHF. The DNA for the CDR3 is TGTGCCAGCACCCTGGCCGGGCGTTATAATTCACCCCTCCACTTT.

The rearrangement links TRBV9 to TRBJ2-2; a weak D match, TRBD2 (5 bases). The ends were cut back, 4 bases at V and 1 base at J, with 11 bases in the middle. The CDR3 is 15 amino acids. Germline loops: CDR1 SGDLS, CDR2 YYNGEE. The CDR3 sequence: CASSPGLENTGELFF. CDR3 coding DNA: TGTGCCAGCAGCCCAGGACTGGAGAACACCGGGGAGCTGTTTTTT.

This clone was recorded only once. V is TRBV3-1 (or the pseudogene TRBV3-2) and J is TRBJ1-1; D possibly corresponds to TRBD1 (5 bases). The V end lost 0 bases, the J end lost 0 bases, and 11 bases lay between the germline ends. This CDR3 has 16 amino acids. The germline V gene encodes CDR1 LGHDT and CDR2 YNNKEL (reference sequence). CDR3 sequence (DNA): TGTGCCAGCAGCCAAGAGCAGGGTCTTCTGAACACTGAAGCTTTCTTT. This encodes CASSQEQGLLNTEAFF.

CDR3 sequence (DNA): TGCGCCAGCAGCCCGACCTTAAATGAAAAACTGTTTTTT. This sequence encodes CASSPTLNEKLFF. The chain carries TRBV4-1 and TRBJ1-4; D is unclear. This CDR3 comprises 13 residues. The V and J ends lost 4 bases and 5 bases respectively, with 8 bases between them. The germline CDR1 and CDR2 sequences are MGHRA and YSYEKL.

The chain carries TRBV29-1 and TRBJ1-1; 8 bases fit TRBD1. CDR3 length: 13 residues. From germline, CDR1 is SQVTM and CDR2 ANQGSEA. The J segment lost 3 bases and the V segment lost 7 bases, leaving 7 bases of the junction unmatched. Written as DNA, the CDR3 is TGCAGCGACGGACAGGGTGGTTACACTGAAGCTTTCTTT. Its protein is CSDGQGGYTEAFF.

The V call is TRBV7-3, the J call TRBJ2-1; no clear D. Germline values: CDR1 SGHTA, CDR2 FQGTGA. The CDR3 covers 11 residues. Trimming pared 3 bases from V and 8 bases from J, leaving 5 bases between. The CDR3 DNA follows: TGTGCCAGCAGCTTTGGCGATGAGCAGTTCTTC. Translation: CASSFGDEQFF.

In this sample, this clone turned up once. This chain links TRBV27 with TRBJ2-1; tentatively, D is TRBD2 (5 bases). The CDR3 length is 16 residues. Trimming cost V 3 bases and J 3 bases, with 15 bases left between them. Looked up from germline, CDR1 is MNHEY and CDR2 is SMNVEV (reference sequence). This CDR3 reads CASSLFPFGDYNEQFF. For the CDR3, the DNA is TGTGCCAGCAGTTTGTTTCCCTTCGGGGACTACAATGAGCAGTTCTTC.

This clone was seen only once. This chain uses TRBV3-1 (or the pseudogene TRBV3-2) with TRBJ1-2, with 8 bases matching TRBD1. Germline CDR1 is LGHDT and CDR2 is YNNKEL (reference sequence). The V segment lost 0 bases and the J segment 4 bases; nucleotides outside the gene matches: 4. The CDR3 sequence is 15 residues long. As DNA, the CDR3 is TGTGCCAGCAGCCAAGATCCAGGGGGCCTCTATGGCTACACCTTC. As protein: CASSQDPGGLYGYTF.

This chain joins TRBV3-1 (or the pseudogene TRBV3-2) and TRBJ1-1; D is unclear. This CDR3 contains 14 residues. From germline, CDR1 is LGHDT and CDR2 YNNKEL (reference sequence). Trimming left V 2 bases short and J 1 base short, with 8 bases between. The CDR3 loop reads CASSQQMKNTEAFF. The CDR3 DNA follows: TGTGCCAGCAGCCAACAAATGAAGAACACTGAAGCTTTCTTT.

The chain combines TRBV5-6 with TRBJ2-7, with 7 nucleotides matching TRBD1. The CDR3 contains 15 residues. V lost 3 bases, J lost 1 base, and 7 bases stayed unmatched. CDR1 SGHDT and CDR2 YYEEEE come from the germline V gene. For the CDR3, the DNA is TGTGCCAGCAGCTATTCCGGGACAGTATCCTACGAGCAGTACGTC. Its protein is CASSYSGTVSYEQYV.

The table lists this clone with a few counts. The CDR3 bases are TGCGCCAGCAGCCAAGGGGGACAGGGGACAGATACGCAGTATTTT. This sequence encodes CASSQGGQGTDTQYF. The chain couples TRBV4-1 to TRBJ2-3; TRBD1 matches 10 bases. CDR1 MGHRA and CDR2 YSYEKL come from the germline V gene. V lost 1 base and J lost 3; bases outside the gene matches: 1. The CDR3 extends over 15 amino acids.